These 7 T cell receptor beta chains originate from one sample sequenced in a study of shared clonotypes between healthy human individuals. The table came from immunoSEQ multiplex PCR; TCRdb's copy has only in-frame clones and leaves some out. The sample lists about 2.3 million clones, about nine tenths seen once, with approximately 0.4% in the top ten. The sequenced material came from naive CD4+ T cells from PBMCs. Noted subset: CD45RA+ positively selected. The receptor set was obtained from a man between 18 and 29 years old in good health. Some clones in this sample may be carry-over from other donors' samples.

The chain joins TRBV28 to TRBJ2-1; D is possibly TRBD1 or TRBD2 (5 bases each). The ends were cut back, 6 bases at V and 3 bases at J, with 21 bases in the middle. The CDR3 runs to 17 residues. CDR1 is MDHEN and CDR2 is SYDVKM in the germline V gene. The CDR3 coding sequence is TGTGCCAGCAGCCCTCCCAGCCCGGGACGGGGCTACAATGAGCAGTTCTTC. Amino acid sequence: CASSPPSPGRGYNEQFF.

The rearrangement uses TRBV7-2 and TRBJ2-5; 8 bases match TRBD1. J gave up 5 bases and V 6 bases, and 14 bases lay outside the gene matches. Germline V lookup: CDR1 SGHTA, CDR2 FQGNSA. The CDR3 extends over 16 amino acids. The CDR3 nucleotides read TGTGCCAGCAGACAGGGGGACCGATTTTCTGGGGAGACCCAGTACTTC. Its protein product is CASRQGDRFSGETQYF.

The chain combines TRBV29-1 with TRBJ2-3; no reliable D call. Germline CDR1 reads SQVTM; CDR2 reads ANQGSEA. Trimming took 5 bases from V and 6 from J, leaving 12 bases between them. This CDR3 contains 12 residues. CDR3 sequence (DNA): TGCAGCGTTCGGGCCCCCTTCGATACGCAGTATTTT. Translated, it gives CSVRAPFDTQYF.

CDR3 DNA sequence: TGTGCCAGCAGCCCCCGGGACCCGGGGGTGGGGGAGCAGTTCTTC. This sequence encodes CASSPRDPGVGEQFF. The V gene is TRBV4-2, the J gene TRBJ2-1; D may be TRBD2 (6 bases). Germline V CDR1 and CDR2: LGHNA, YNFKEQ. With 4 bases removed from V and 10 bases from J, the gap between germline ends came to 20 bases. The CDR3 contains 15 residues.

The chain has TRBV27 and TRBJ2-1, with TRBD2 matching over 8 bases. Germline trimming cut 9 bases from V and 0 bases from J; bases unmatched to any gene: 7. The CDR3 length is 15 residues. Germline loops: CDR1 MNHEY, CDR2 SMNVEV (reference sequence). The CDR3 region has the DNA TGTGCCAGTGGAGCGGGAGTCGGCTCCTACAATGAGCAGTTCTTC. Protein: CASGAGVGSYNEQFF.

As for this clone: This CDR3 is also generated by other DNA sequences in the sample. V usage is TRBV5-1 and J usage is TRBJ2-3, with TRBD1 as a possible D gene (5 bases). Germline V lookup: CDR1 SGHRS, CDR2 YFSETQ. The CDR3 covers 15 residues. V was shortened by 0 bases and J by 0 bases, with 8 bases between the two germline ends. The CDR3 protein is CASSLGQSSTDTQYF. CDR3 sequence (DNA): TGCGCCAGCAGCTTGGGACAGTCGAGCACAGATACGCAGTATTTT. The full variable domain, in which reference TRBV5-1 and TRBJ2-3 provide the parts outside the CDR3, is KAGVTQTPRYLIKTRGQQVTLSCSPISGHRSVSWYQQTPGQGLQFLFEYFSETQRNKGNFPGRFSGRQFSNSRSEMNVSTLELGDSALYLCASSLGQSSTDTQYFGPGTRLTVL.

The sample holds one count of this clone. The chain links TRBV6-1 to TRBJ1-4; D is undetermined. V lost 6 bases and J 7 bases, leaving 9 bases between the germline ends. Germline values: CDR1 MNHNS, CDR2 SASEGT. The CDR3 runs 12 residues. CDR3 protein: CASSAIGEKLFF. The CDR3 bases are TGTGCCAGCAGCGCGATCGGTGAAAAACTGTTTTTT.